Here is one T cell receptor beta chain with its context. The antigen is undetermined. Here immunoSEQ multiplex PCR was the method, and the copy in TCRdb shows in-frame clones only, minus some. The top ten clones hold around 4.3% of a sample with some 100,000 clones, about 89% of them seen once. Germline V gives CDR1 KGHSH, CDR2 LQKENI. Trimming left V 3 bases short and J 6 bases short, with 6 bases between. The CDR3 loop spans 11 amino acids. The data are from a study of T cell responses to AZD1222 COVID-19 vaccine. Study-level points and caveats: At study baseline, merely a handful of AZD1222 recipients were seropositive. Repertoires were obtained solely post-peak T cell response. The donors showed a predominance of white British ancestry and of females, with possible underestimation of clonal diversity. Spike-specific TCR breadth and depth grew following two AZD1222 doses.

This chain uses TRBV18 with TRBJ2-7; no definite D call. This TCR was recovered from an adult in good health. The sequencing here drew on peripheral blood, taken on day 0 of AZD1222 vaccination. The CDR3 loop reads CASSPKTEQYF. CDR3 nucleotides: TGTGCCAGCTCACCGAAAACCGAGCAGTACTTC. The whole variable domain, filled in from reference TRBV18 and TRBJ2-7, reads NAGVMQNPRHLVRRRGQEARLRCSPMKGHSHVYWYRQLPEEGLKFMVYLQKENIIDESGMPKERFSAEFPKEGPSILRIQQVVRGDSAAYFCASSPKTEQYFGPGTRLTVT.